Each of the 15 T cell receptor beta chains below was sequenced from the same sample in a study of blood T cells in healthy people across ages. For the second PCR, which ran for about 7 to 11 cycles, a sample-barcoded 5' primer and a J-beta primer mix were used. MiXCR, applied by TCRdb to the 5' RACE reads, yields one record per CDR3 protein. The data contain some 1.1 million distinct CDR3 sequences, 35% to 45% of them singletons. Sequences were obtained from blood. All receptors come from a man aged 18 to 29 in good health.

This chain uses TRBV14 with TRBJ1-1; no clear D. Per germline, CDR1 SGHDN and CDR2 FVKESK. V was pared by 5 bases and J by 9 bases, with 13 bases between. The CDR3 length is 12 residues. The CDR3 nucleotides read TGTGCCAGCAGCGACCCCGGGAGCAAAGCTTTCTTT. It codes for CASSDPGSKAFF.

Only a few counts were recorded for this clonotype. This sequence joins TRBV10-3 and TRBJ2-5; D not certain. The V and J ends lost 4 bases and 0 bases respectively, with 9 bases between them. Per the germline V gene, CDR1 is ENHRY and CDR2 is SYGVKD. The CDR3 has 14 residues. The CDR3 loop reads CAISVEPNQETQYF. For the CDR3, the DNA is TGTGCCATCAGTGTTGAACCTAACCAAGAGACCCAGTACTTC.

J is TRBJ2-3 and V is TRBV7-2; 8 bases align to TRBD2. Germline CDR1 and CDR2: SGHTA and FQGNSA. Losses at the gene ends were 6 bases for V and 3 bases for J; bases not matched to a gene: 11. This CDR3 is built from 16 residues. CDR3 nucleotide sequence: TGTGCCAGCAGTCGTCAACCGGGACTAGTAACAGATACGCAGTATTTT. Translated: CASSRQPGLVTDTQYF.

For the CDR3, the DNA is TGTGCCAGCAGCGGAGATAAGAACGGCGCGAGGGAGCAGTACTTC. It encodes CASSGDKNGAREQYF. The chain joins TRBV9 to TRBJ2-7; D ambiguous. The germline gives CDR1 SGDLS, CDR2 YYNGEE. The CDR3 extends over 15 amino acids. Trimming left V 3 bases short and J 7 bases short, with 20 bases between.

This clonotype was counted between two and nine times. The CDR3 loop is CASSFYRDSGYNEQFF. The DNA of the CDR3 is TGTGCCAGCAGTTTCTACCGGGACTCCGGGTACAATGAGCAGTTCTTC. This rearrangement joins TRBV12-3 or TRBV12-4 to TRBJ2-1; D possibly corresponds to TRBD2 (6 bases). The V end lost 3 bases, the J end lost 4 bases, and 16 bases lay between the germline ends. CDR3 size: 16 residues.

At least ten counts were recorded for this clonotype. The V gene is TRBV29-1, the J gene TRBJ1-2; D unresolved. This CDR3 has 13 residues. V was clipped by 4 bases and J by 6 bases, with 15 bases between them. Germline V gives CDR1 SQVTM, CDR2 ANQGSEA. CDR3 DNA: TGCAGCGTTGCTAATCCAGGCCGGAATGGCTACACCTTC. It codes for CSVANPGRNGYTF.

The chain uses TRBV9 and TRBJ2-5; 9 bases line up with TRBD2. J lost 3 bases, V lost 2 bases, and 5 bases had no gene match. In germline, CDR1 is SGDLS, CDR2 YYNGEE. The CDR3 contains 15 residues. This CDR3 reads CASSVSGGLKETQYF. The CDR3 DNA reads as TGTGCCAGCAGCGTTAGCGGGGGCCTCAAAGAGACCCAGTACTTC.

The table lists this clonotype with a few counts. J is TRBJ2-3 and V is TRBV5-1; TRBD2 might be the D (6 bases). The V end lost 4 bases, the J end lost 4 bases, and 13 bases lay between the germline ends. The CDR3 spans 14 residues. Looked up from germline, CDR1 is SGHRS and CDR2 is YFSETQ. CDR3 coding DNA: TGCGCCAGCAGCCCTGGAGGGAGTGCAGATACGCAGTATTTT. Its protein product is CASSPGGSADTQYF.

At least ten counts were recorded for this clonotype. V gene TRBV11-2 combines with J gene TRBJ2-5, with 10 positions matching TRBD2. Trimming cost V 2 bases and J 2 bases; bases outside gene matches: 5. CDR3 length: 16 residues. Germline V gene data show CDR1 as SGHAT and CDR2 as FQNNGV. DNA for the CDR3: TGTGCCAGCAGCTTAATGCCTAGCGGGGGACAAGAGACCCAGTACTTC. This codes for CASSLMPSGGQETQYF.

This rearrangement joins TRBV7-8 to TRBJ1-2, with unresolved D. The CDR3 has 14 amino acids. CDR1 is SGHVS and CDR2 is FQNEAQ in the germline V gene. V was trimmed by 2 bases and J by 0 bases, leaving 7 bases between them. CDR3 loop: CASSLKQSNYGYTF. The DNA for the CDR3 is TGTGCCAGCAGCTTAAAACAGTCTAACTATGGCTACACCTTC.

The chain combines TRBV28 with TRBJ2-4; possible D gene TRBD2, 6 bases. This CDR3 is built from 14 residues. Trimming removed 7 bases at V and 6 bases at J, with 16 bases between. CDR1 MDHEN and CDR2 SYDVKM come from the germline V gene. For the CDR3, the DNA is TGTGCCAGCACACCCCCGGGACTCCCAAACATTCAGTACTTC. As protein: CASTPPGLPNIQYF.

The genes are TRBV6-1 and TRBJ1-2, with a tentative D call TRBD1 (5 bases). Trimming pared 6 bases from V and 7 bases from J, leaving 15 bases between. Per germline, CDR1 MNHNS and CDR2 SASEGT. The length of the CDR3 is 13 residues. CDR3 nucleotide sequence: TGTGCCAGCAGGGTAACCCAGGGCTCTGGCTACACCTTC. This encodes CASRVTQGSGYTF.

There are a few counts of this clonotype. The chain employs TRBV12-5 and TRBJ2-1; 7 bases are shared with TRBD1. CDR3 length equals 14 residues. Germline V gene sequence: CDR1 LGHNT, CDR2 FRNRAP. Unmatched junction bases numbered 4, after V lost 1 base and J lost 7 bases. CDR3 sequence reads: CASGLAGQTNEQFF. The CDR3 DNA follows: TGTGCTAGTGGTTTGGCGGGACAGACTAATGAGCAGTTCTTC.

This clonotype was detected a few times. The V gene is TRBV11-2, the J gene TRBJ2-5; 7 positions agree with TRBD1. Trimming took 2 bases from V and 3 from J; bases not matched to a gene: 9. Germline loops: CDR1 SGHAT, CDR2 FQNNGV. This CDR3 region has 16 residues. The CDR3 protein is CASSLSRPTGKETQYF. In DNA form, the CDR3 reads TGTGCCAGCAGCTTAAGTCGTCCGACAGGGAAAGAGACCCAGTACTTC. Full variable domain (outside the CDR3, taken from reference TRBV11-2 and TRBJ2-5): EAGVAQSPRYKIIEKRQSVAFWCNPISGHATLYWYQQILGQGPKLLIQFQNNGVVDDSQLPKDRFSAERLKGVDSTLKIQPAKLEDSAVYLCASSLSRPTGKETQYFGPGTRLLVL.

This clonotype was seen a handful of times. J is TRBJ2-5 and V is TRBV10-3, with TRBD1 matching over 8 bases. This CDR3 comprises 14 residues. The V segment lost 4 bases and the J segment 3 bases; nucleotides outside the gene matches: 4. From germline, CDR1 is ENHRY and CDR2 SYGVKD. The CDR3 DNA reads TGTGCCATCAGTGGCGGGACAGGAAAAGAGACCCAGTACTTC. This sequence encodes CAISGGTGKETQYF.